This paragraph reports one T cell receptor (beta chain). The antigen remains unidentified. Template switching supplied a universal primer site; unique molecular identifiers were carried on the cDNA. One entry per CDR3 protein results from TCRdb running MiXCR on the 5' RACE reads. The data show a few hundred thousand distinct CDR3 sequences, around 15% seen once. This sample is drawn from a study of identical twins. The CDR3 covers 14 residues. Study-level points and caveats: Out-of-frame TCR alpha sharing observed in monozygotic twins exceeded model estimates.

A further study also used this sample, focusing on yellow fever vaccine responses in identical twins.

J is TRBJ2-2 and V is TRBV21-1; the table's D call of TRBD2 was not tested on the DNA. TRBV21-1 corresponds to a pseudogene. The receptor was isolated from a young woman in good health. Sample: CD4+ T cells sorted from blood. The CDR3 bases are TGTGCCAGCAGCAAAGGGGCTAGCGCCGGGGAGCTGTTTTTT. This encodes CASSKGASAGELFF.